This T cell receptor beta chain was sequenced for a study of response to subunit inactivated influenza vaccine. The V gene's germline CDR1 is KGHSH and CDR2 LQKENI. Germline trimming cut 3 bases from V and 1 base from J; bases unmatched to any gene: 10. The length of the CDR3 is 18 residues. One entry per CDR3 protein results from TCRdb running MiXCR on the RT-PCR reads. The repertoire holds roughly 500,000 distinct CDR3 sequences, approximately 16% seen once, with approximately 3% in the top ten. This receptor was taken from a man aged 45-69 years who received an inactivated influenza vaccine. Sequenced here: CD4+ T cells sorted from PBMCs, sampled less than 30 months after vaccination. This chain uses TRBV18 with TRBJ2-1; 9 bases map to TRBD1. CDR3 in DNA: TGTGCCAGCTCACCTCTGGACAGGGGAATTATTTCCTACAATGAGCAGTTCTTC. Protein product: CASSPLDRGIISYNEQFF.